This TCR beta chain was profiled in a study of CD8+ T cells in alopecia areata. Study in general: Treated patients were given 5 to 10 mg oral tofacitinib twice daily. Patients took tofacitinib for 6 to 18 months, followed by 6 drug-free months.

Broader study findings: In lesional scalp, particularly from alopecia totalis/universalis, clonality was higher than in normal scalp.

Once RNA had been extracted, it was reverse transcribed into cDNA to act as the sequencing template. Sequenced by immunoSEQ multiplex PCR; TCRdb stores in-frame clones only, minus some. The table shows about 180,000 clones, with 67% occurring only once. Germline V gives CDR1 MGHDK, CDR2 SYGVNS. V gave up 2 bases and J gave up 0 bases, with 11 bases separating them. This CDR3 is built from 16 residues. This clone came up a few times. Its antigen is undetermined. In alopecia areata patients, both lesional scalp punch biopsies and peripheral blood were collected. The sequence was obtained from a human donor with alopecia areata. The chain recombines TRBV25-1 with TRBJ1-3; D unclear. Material: CD8+ T cells sorted from blood, obtained at week 0. The chain's CDR3 is CASSEPVPRSGNTIYF. CDR3 DNA sequence: TGTGCCAGCAGTGAACCGGTTCCGCGCTCTGGAAACACCATATATTTT.